The 26 T cell receptor beta chains below were found in one sample sequenced in a study of blood T cell repertoires in COVID-19. The assay was immunoSEQ multiplex PCR, and TCRdb's table has in-frame clones only and misses some. The table records some 400,000 clones, around 87% of them present only once. The sequenced sample was PBMCs or T cells enriched from blood (not recorded which). These receptors all come from a young man who had recovered from COVID-19.

Many counts were recorded for this clone. The chain combines TRBV10-3 with TRBJ1-5; the match to TRBD1 covers 8 bases. V was clipped by 5 bases and J by 5 bases; unmatched bases: 5. Germline CDR1 and CDR2: ENHRY and SYGVKD. The CDR3 extends over 14 amino acids. CDR3 sequence reads: CAISRAGGDQPQHF. Here the CDR3 DNA reads TGTGCCATCAGTAGAGCAGGGGGCGATCAGCCCCAGCATTTT.

The V call is TRBV7-2, the J call TRBJ1-1; the match to TRBD1 covers 10 bases. J was trimmed by 5 bases and V by 5 bases; bases with no gene match: 8. The germline gives CDR1 SGHTA, CDR2 FQGNSA. The CDR3 sequence is 15 residues long. CDR3 nucleotides: TGTGCCAGCAGCCCTGGGACAGGGGTCGCGACTGAAGCTTTCTTT. As protein: CASSPGTGVATEAFF. The whole variable domain, remainder taken from reference TRBV7-2 and TRBJ1-1, is GAGVSQSPSNKVTEKGKDVELRCDPISGHTALYWYRQSLGQGLEFLIYFQGNSAPDKSGLPSDRFSAERTGGSVSTLTIQRTQQEDSAVYLCASSPGTGVATEAFFGQGTRLTVV.

The V call is TRBV2, the J call TRBJ1-2; TRBD1 aligns across 9 bases. The germline V gene has CDR1 SNHLY and CDR2 FYNNEI. The V gene end was trimmed by 3 bases and the J gene end by 7 bases; junction bases not matched to a gene: 9. The CDR3 contains 15 residues. The CDR3 region has the DNA TGTGCCAGCAGTGAGTCCGGACAGGGGTTTGGTGGCTACACCTTC. It translates to CASSESGQGFGGYTF.

The gene calls are TRBV7-9 and TRBJ1-5; D call uncertain. Trimming took 1 base from V and 6 from J, leaving 7 bases between them. This CDR3 is 13 amino acids long. The germline V gene has CDR1 SEHNR and CDR2 FQNEAQ (reference sequence). The CDR3 protein is CASSLGGGQPQHF. The DNA for the CDR3 is TGTGCCAGCAGCTTAGGGGGAGGTCAGCCCCAGCATTTT. Together with reference TRBV7-9 and TRBJ1-5, the CDR3 gives the full variable domain: DTGVSQNPRHKITKRGQNVTFRCDPISEHNRLYWYRQTLGQGPEFLTYFQNEAQLEKSRLLSDRFSAERPKGSFSTLEIQRTEQGDSAMYLCASSLGGGQPQHFGDGTRLSIL.

In the case of this clone: Germline is not matched at one junction end, which may reflect a read error. The chain employs TRBV5-1 and TRBJ2-5, with TRBD1 as a possible D gene (5 bases). This CDR3 contains 14 residues. Germline CDR1 is SGHRS and CDR2 is YFSETQ. CDR3 nucleotides: TGCGCCAGCAGGGGGCCCGCCTATAAAGAGACTCAGTACTTC. Its protein product is CASRGPAYKETQYF.

The chain recombines TRBV5-1 with TRBJ2-2; 12 bases fit TRBD2. This CDR3 is 16 amino acids long. Germline CDR1 SGHRS, CDR2 YFSETQ. The ends lost 1 base at V and 6 bases at J; junction bases unmatched: 4. Here the CDR3 reads CASSLPLAGGAGELFF. CDR3 in DNA: TGCGCCAGCAGCTTGCCGCTAGCGGGGGGGGCCGGGGAGCTGTTTTTT.

The J gene is TRBJ1-2, the V gene TRBV4-1, with TRBD1 matching over 8 bases. The CDR3 spans 17 residues. Trimming took 2 bases from V and 7 from J; bases not matched to a gene: 15. Germline V gene sequence: CDR1 MGHRA, CDR2 YSYEKL. CDR3 DNA: TGCGCCAGCAGCCAATCAGGGGCAGGGGGCGCCTCTTTTGGCTACACCTTC. It specifies CASSQSGAGGASFGYTF.

This rearrangement joins TRBV7-2 to TRBJ1-6, with D tentatively TRBD1 (5 bases). The CDR3 contains 15 residues. Germline-derived CDR1 and CDR2 are SGHTA and FQGNSA. V lost 1 base to trimming and J lost 7 bases, with 11 bases between them. The CDR3 here is CASSLEPGPNSPLHF. The CDR3 nucleotides read TGTGCCAGCAGCTTAGAACCAGGGCCGAATTCACCCCTCCACTTT.

The chain is built from TRBV30 and TRBJ2-1; 7 nucleotides line up with TRBD2. CDR1 and CDR2 from the germline V gene are GTSNPN and SVGIG (reference sequence). This CDR3 contains 14 residues. After removal of 3 bases from V and 4 bases from J, the junction contained 6 bases not matched to a gene. The CDR3 is CAWSFVGGYNEQFF. CDR3 DNA: TGTGCCTGGAGCTTCGTGGGGGGGTACAATGAGCAGTTCTTC.

The gene calls are TRBV11-2 and TRBJ2-7; 7 bases are a match to TRBD1. Germline V gene sequence: CDR1 SGHAT, CDR2 FQNNGV. The CDR3 extends over 16 amino acids. V was clipped by 0 bases and J by 1 base; unmatched bases: 6. The CDR3 DNA is TGTGCCAGCAGCTTAGATAGCAGGGGGTATTCCTACGAGCAGTACTTC. Residues: CASSLDSRGYSYEQYF.

This clone was seen more than once but under ten times. This chain uses TRBV6-2 or TRBV6-3 with TRBJ2-7; 7 nucleotides match TRBD1. With 4 bases clipped from V and 9 bases from J, the junction kept 12 bases outside the gene matches. The CDR3 runs 14 residues. CDR1 is MNHEY, CDR2 SVGEGT, per germline. This CDR3 is CASSLGRGSFRQYF. CDR3 nucleotide sequence: TGTGCCAGCAGTTTGGGCAGGGGGTCTTTCCGGCAGTACTTC.

J is TRBJ1-1 and V is TRBV30, with D perhaps matching TRBD1 (5 bases). V was pared by 2 bases and J by 8 bases, with 18 bases between. CDR1 GTSNPN and CDR2 SVGIG come from the germline V gene (reference sequence). The CDR3 is made up of 14 amino acids. CDR3 amino acids: CAWSITGGPREAFF. The CDR3 coding sequence is TGTGCCTGGAGTATCACAGGCGGACCTCGGGAAGCTTTCTTT.

The gene calls are TRBV9 and TRBJ1-6; D is possibly TRBD1 (5 bases). Germline V gives CDR1 SGDLS, CDR2 YYNGEE. The CDR3 runs to 14 residues. V lost 0 bases and J 10 bases, leaving 11 bases between the germline ends. The CDR3 bases are TGTGCCAGCAGCGTAGATGGGGGAGGGTCACCCCTCCACTTT. This translates into CASSVDGGGSPLHF.

This clone was counted a few times. The J gene is TRBJ2-5, the V gene TRBV11-2, with D possibly TRBD1 on 5 matching bases. The CDR3 runs 14 residues. The V and J ends lost 0 bases and 3 bases respectively, with 8 bases between them. The germline gives CDR1 SGHAT, CDR2 FQNNGV. CDR3 loop: CASSLEPGKETQYF. In DNA form, the CDR3 reads TGTGCCAGCAGCTTAGAGCCAGGGAAAGAGACCCAGTACTTC.

In its sample, this clone was seen a few times. The chain carries TRBV7-9 and TRBJ2-2; TRBD2 matches at 12 bases. The CDR3 runs 15 residues. The germline gives CDR1 SEHNR, CDR2 FQNEAQ (reference sequence). V was pared by 4 bases and J by 6 bases, with 3 bases of the junction left unmatched. The CDR3 nucleotides are TGTGCCAGCAGCTCGACTAGCGGGGGCTCCGGGGAGCTGTTTTTT. It codes for CASSSTSGGSGELFF. Full variable domain (missing parts from reference TRBV7-9 and TRBJ2-2): DTGVSQNPRHKITKRGQNVTFRCDPISEHNRLYWYRQTLGQGPEFLTYFQNEAQLEKSRLLSDRFSAERPKGSFSTLEIQRTEQGDSAMYLCASSSTSGGSGELFFGEGSRLTVL.

The V call is TRBV5-1, the J call TRBJ2-3; 7 bases line up with TRBD2. The CDR3 loop spans 15 amino acids. Germline-derived CDR1 and CDR2 are SGHRS and YFSETQ. V trimming: 5 bases; J trimming: 2 bases; junction bases outside the gene matches: 8. CDR3 loop: CASRLSGAATDTQYF. The CDR3 DNA reads TGCGCCAGCAGGTTGAGCGGGGCCGCCACAGATACGCAGTATTTT.

This chain uses TRBV10-3 with TRBJ1-5; D is uncertain. With 0 bases removed from V and 11 bases from J, the gap between germline ends came to 11 bases. This CDR3 has 13 residues. The V gene's germline CDR1 is ENHRY and CDR2 SYGVKD. The CDR3 here is CAISESGRESQHF. The DNA of the CDR3 is TGTGCCATCAGTGAGTCAGGGCGGGAGTCCCAGCATTTT.

This rearrangement joins TRBV5-1 to TRBJ1-1; D remains ambiguous. The germline V gene encodes CDR1 SGHRS and CDR2 YFSETQ. The CDR3 is 14 residues long. V shed 5 bases and J shed 3 bases, with 14 bases lying between them. In nucleotides, the CDR3 is TGCGCCAGCAGTCCCCCCGGTAGATACACTGAAGCTTTCTTT. Translating it yields CASSPPGRYTEAFF.

V and J are TRBV7-2 and TRBJ1-6, with 7 bases fitting TRBD1. The CDR3 totals 15 residues. Looked up from germline, CDR1 is SGHTA and CDR2 is FQGNSA. The V segment lost 2 bases and the J segment 10 bases; nucleotides outside the gene matches: 8. The CDR3 DNA reads as TGTGCCAGCAGCTTATTGAGGGGGCAAAACTCACCCCTCCACTTT. Its translation is CASSLLRGQNSPLHF. The whole variable domain, filled in from reference TRBV7-2 and TRBJ1-6, reads GAGVSQSPSNKVTEKGKDVELRCDPISGHTALYWYRQSLGQGLEFLIYFQGNSAPDKSGLPSDRFSAERTGGSVSTLTIQRTQQEDSAVYLCASSLLRGQNSPLHFGNGTRLTVT.

V usage is TRBV18 and J usage is TRBJ2-7, with D tentatively TRBD1 (6 bases). Trimming removed 3 bases from V and 3 bases from J, with 18 bases in between. Germline V gene data show CDR1 as KGHSH and CDR2 as LQKENI. This CDR3 comprises 16 residues. This CDR3 reads CASSPTSEGEFYEQYF. The CDR3 bases are TGTGCCAGCTCACCCACCTCTGAGGGGGAGTTCTACGAGCAGTACTTC.

The rearrangement joins TRBV27 to TRBJ1-6; no reliable D call. This CDR3 comprises 14 residues. CDR1 is MNHEY and CDR2 is SMNVEV in the germline V gene (reference sequence). Trimming pared 6 bases from V and 10 bases from J, leaving 16 bases between. CDR3 bases: TGTGCCAGCAGGGAGGAGGTGGGTTCATCACCCCTCCACTTT. Its protein is CASREEVGSSPLHF.

This chain links TRBV11-2 with TRBJ2-2, with TRBD1 as a possible D gene (5 bases). The ends were cut back, 6 bases at V and 0 bases at J, with 11 bases in the middle. The CDR3 covers 15 residues. The V gene's germline CDR1 is SGHAT and CDR2 FQNNGV. This CDR3 is CASRLQVANTGELFF. In DNA, the CDR3 is TGTGCCAGCAGACTACAGGTCGCGAACACCGGGGAGCTGTTTTTT.

The gene calls are TRBV2 and TRBJ2-2; possibly TRBD2 for D (5 bases). The length of the CDR3 is 16 residues. V was shortened by 6 bases and J by 2 bases, with 16 bases between the two germline ends. Germline CDR1 reads SNHLY; CDR2 reads FYNNEI. CDR3 nucleotides: TGTGCCAGCAGCCTACTCCCTGGACTCAACACCGGGGAGCTGTTTTTT. Translated, it gives CASSLLPGLNTGELFF. The full variable domain, completed using reference TRBV2 and TRBJ2-2, is EPEVTQTPSHQVTQMGQEVILRCVPISNHLYFYWYRQILGQKVEFLVSFYNNEISEKSEIFDDQFSVERPDGSNFTLKIRSTKLEDSAMYFCASSLLPGLNTGELFFGEGSRLTVL.

This clone was found a few times. V gene TRBV7-9 combines with J gene TRBJ1-2; 8 bases agree with TRBD1. The junction had 10 bases not matched to a gene; V was cut back by 4 bases and J by 3 bases. Germline-derived CDR1 and CDR2 are SEHNR and FQNEAQ (reference sequence). The CDR3 runs 16 residues. CDR3 sequence reads: CASSSFDRGLDYGYTF. The CDR3 bases are TGTGCCAGCAGCTCGTTCGACAGGGGTCTGGACTATGGCTACACCTTC.

The gene calls are TRBV6-5 and TRBJ2-5; 8 bases align to TRBD2. V trimming: 6 bases; J trimming: 0 bases; junction bases outside the gene matches: 6. The CDR3 contains 15 residues. Germline V gives CDR1 MNHEY, CDR2 SVGAGI. The CDR3 nucleotides are TGTGCCAGCAGCCGGGGACTAGGCGACCAAGAGACCCAGTACTTC. Amino acids: CASSRGLGDQETQYF.

The chain has TRBV5-4 and TRBJ2-1; 9 bases agree with TRBD2. The V and J ends lost 4 bases and 4 bases, in that order; junction bases with no gene match: 12. CDR1 and CDR2 (germline): SGHNT, YYREEE (reference sequence). This CDR3 region has 17 residues. CDR3 residues: CASSTPQASGKYNEQFF. CDR3 coding DNA: TGTGCCAGCAGCACTCCCCAGGCTAGCGGGAAATACAATGAGCAGTTCTTC.